This T cell receptor beta chain stems from a study of early T cells in non-severe SARS-CoV-2 infection. Turning to the study itself: Bulk RNA from unsorted whole blood was sequenced; chains were unpaired.

Individual cDNA molecules were tagged with unique molecular identifiers. TCRdb re-analysed the 5' RACE reads in MiXCR, keeping a single row per CDR3 protein. Of 65,000 to 80,000 distinct CDR3 sequences listed, around 13% are singletons. Findings of the study overall: Lookups in VDJdb leaned toward anti-spike CD8 responses and missed private and CD4 specificities.

This clonotype was detected many times. Its antigen is undetermined. Germline CDR1 is LNHDA and CDR2 is SQIVND (reference sequence). The CDR3 runs to 11 residues. The V end lost 3 bases, the J end lost 6 bases, and 0 bases lay between the germline ends. Source material: whole blood. The origin of this receptor is an adult who was a healthcare worker with PCR-confirmed SARS-CoV-2 infection or an uninfected control (not recorded which). The chain links TRBV19 to TRBJ2-6; no clear D gene. The CDR3 sequence: CASSMANVLTF. The CDR3 DNA reads TGTGCCAGTAGTATGGCCAACGTCCTGACTTTC.